Following are 18 T cell receptor beta chains from one sample sequenced in a study of T cell changes during pregnancy in multiple sclerosis. Repertoires were generated with immunoSEQ multiplex PCR, while TCRdb's copy carries only in-frame clones and drops some. The table has about 79,000 clones, about nine tenths seen once. Sequencing was performed on CD4+ T cells from peripheral blood mononuclear cells, taken in the second trimester of pregnancy. These TCRs come from a female donor with multiple sclerosis, enrolled in a pregnancy study.

The V call is TRBV5-1, the J call TRBJ1-4; D might be TRBD1 (6 bases). Germline CDR1 is SGHRS and CDR2 is YFSETQ. The CDR3 totals 14 residues. With 5 bases removed from V and 1 base from J, the gap between germline ends came to 9 bases. CDR3 sequence: CASSRGGTNEKLFF. The CDR3 DNA reads as TGCGCCAGCAGTAGGGGGGGAACTAATGAAAAACTGTTTTTT.

This chain connects TRBV7-2 to TRBJ2-3, with D perhaps matching TRBD2 (6 bases). Germline values: CDR1 SGHTA, CDR2 FQGNSA. The CDR3 spans 13 residues. V dropped 8 bases and J dropped 5 bases, with 14 bases sitting between them. In nucleotides, the CDR3 is TGTGCCAGCCAGCGGGCGGAAGTAGATACGCAGTATTTT. Protein product: CASQRAEVDTQYF.

This chain uses TRBV7-9 with TRBJ1-5; D is unclear. This CDR3 spans 15 amino acids. CDR1 SEHNR and CDR2 FQNEAQ come from the germline V gene (reference sequence). The germline V and J ends were trimmed by 1 base and 4 bases, with 11 bases remaining between them. The CDR3 sequence is CASSLGGGKNQPQHF. The CDR3 DNA sequence: TGTGCCAGCAGCTTAGGAGGAGGGAAGAATCAGCCCCAGCATTTT.

The CDR3 nucleotides are TGCGCCAGCAGCCAAGATCCCACCTTGAGCTCCTACGAGCAGTACTTC. Encoded protein: CASSQDPTLSSYEQYF. The J gene is TRBJ2-7, the V gene TRBV4-1; no definite D call. Germline V gene sequence: CDR1 MGHRA, CDR2 YSYEKL. V lost 0 bases, J lost 0 bases, and 12 bases lay in between. The CDR3 has 16 amino acids.

V and J are TRBV29-1 and TRBJ1-3; D is unclear. CDR1 is SQVTM and CDR2 is ANQGSEA in the germline V gene. The CDR3 contains 13 residues. Deletions cut 4 bases from V and 1 base from J, with 8 bases between. CDR3 sequence: CSVALKSGNTIYF. CDR3 coding DNA: TGCAGCGTTGCCCTTAAATCTGGAAACACCATATATTTT. The whole variable domain, remainder taken from reference TRBV29-1 and TRBJ1-3, is SAVISQKPSRDICQRGTSLTIQCQVDSQVTMMFWYRQQPGQSLTLIATANQGSEATYESGFVIDKFPISRPNLTFSTLTVSNMSPEDSSIYLCSVALKSGNTIYFGEGSWLTVV.

This chain uses TRBV6-1 with TRBJ2-7, with TRBD2 identical over 8 bases. Germline lookup yields CDR1 MNHNS and CDR2 SASEGT. This CDR3 is 15 amino acids long. J gave up 5 bases and V 4 bases, and 10 bases lay outside the gene matches. This chain's CDR3 is CASSAGLRGDDEQYF. The CDR3 DNA is TGTGCCAGCAGTGCGGGCTTGCGGGGGGACGACGAGCAGTACTTC.

V is TRBV28 and J is TRBJ1-6; no clear D. Trimming removed 5 bases at V and 7 bases at J, with 12 bases between. The CDR3 covers 14 residues. CDR1 and CDR2 from the germline V gene are MDHEN and SYDVKM. The CDR3, as DNA: TGTGCCAGCAGTCCCAGCGATAGGAATTCACCCCTCCACTTT. It encodes CASSPSDRNSPLHF.

This chain uses TRBV5-1 with TRBJ2-5, with D maybe TRBD2 (5 bases). From germline, CDR1 is SGHRS and CDR2 YFSETQ. The CDR3 totals 13 residues. The ends were cut back, 7 bases at V and 5 bases at J, with 15 bases in the middle. CDR3 sequence reads: CASERELGETQYF. CDR3 nucleotide sequence: TGCGCCAGCGAGAGGGAGTTGGGGGAGACCCAGTACTTC. The complete variable domain, with remaining parts taken from reference TRBV5-1 and TRBJ2-5, reads KAGVTQTPRYLIKTRGQQVTLSCSPISGHRSVSWYQQTPGQGLQFLFEYFSETQRNKGNFPGRFSGRQFSNSRSEMNVSTLELGDSALYLCASERELGETQYFGPGTRLLVL.

The chain couples TRBV30 to TRBJ2-1; D gene ambiguous. The CDR3 loop spans 13 amino acids. Germline V gene sequence: CDR1 GTSNPN, CDR2 SVGIG (reference sequence). Trimming removed 2 bases at V and 4 bases at J, with 9 bases between. CDR3 region: CAWSLSSYNEQFF. The CDR3 coding sequence is TGTGCCTGGAGTTTATCGAGTTACAATGAGCAGTTCTTC.

The genes are TRBV5-1 and TRBJ1-6, with a tentative D call TRBD1 (5 bases). The CDR3 is made up of 15 amino acids. Germline V gene sequence: CDR1 SGHRS, CDR2 YFSETQ. Trimming removed 3 bases from V and 5 bases from J, with 12 bases in between. CDR3 sequence: CASSSQGTNNSPLHF. CDR3 DNA sequence: TGCGCCAGCAGCTCTCAGGGAACGAATAATTCACCCCTCCACTTT. The full variable domain, with the rest looked up from reference TRBV5-1 and TRBJ1-6, is KAGVTQTPRYLIKTRGQQVTLSCSPISGHRSVSWYQQTPGQGLQFLFEYFSETQRNKGNFPGRFSGRQFSNSRSEMNVSTLELGDSALYLCASSSQGTNNSPLHFGNGTRLTVT.

The gene calls are TRBV7-2 and TRBJ1-5, with D uncertain. The V gene lost 2 bases and the J gene lost 1 base, with 9 bases spanning the gap. The CDR3 consists of 15 residues. CDR1 is SGHTA and CDR2 is FQGNSA in the germline V gene. DNA for the CDR3: TGTGCCAGCAGCTTAAAGTCGACAAGCAATCAGCCCCAGCATTTT. It specifies CASSLKSTSNQPQHF. Looking up the rest from reference TRBV7-2 and TRBJ1-5 gives the full variable domain: GAGVSQSPSNKVTEKGKDVELRCDPISGHTALYWYRQSLGQGLEFLIYFQGNSAPDKSGLPSDRFSAERTGGSVSTLTIQRTQQEDSAVYLCASSLKSTSNQPQHFGDGTRLSIL.

The rearrangement uses TRBV5-1 and TRBJ2-1, with D hard to call. Trimming removed 0 bases from V and 0 bases from J, with 10 bases in between. This CDR3 is 16 amino acids long. Per germline, CDR1 SGHRS and CDR2 YFSETQ. CDR3 loop: CASSLDVGASYNEQFF. The CDR3 DNA sequence: TGCGCCAGCAGCTTGGATGTCGGAGCCTCCTACAATGAGCAGTTCTTC.

On this clone itself: One end of the junction fails to match germline, which may point to a read error. The V gene is TRBV29-1, the J gene TRBJ2-1; TRBD1 matches at 8 bases. Germline CDR1 is SQVTM and CDR2 is ANQGSEA. CDR3 length: 11 amino acids. CDR3 sequence (DNA): TGCAGCGTTGAGACCGACAGGGGAGAGGTCTTC. As protein: CSVETDRGEVF.

The rearrangement uses TRBV7-3 and TRBJ2-1; D gene unclear. Germline values: CDR1 SGHTA, CDR2 FQGTGA. The CDR3 totals 15 residues. V was shortened by 0 bases and J by 3 bases, with 9 bases between the two germline ends. CDR3: CASSLTSSLYNEQFF. Written as DNA, the CDR3 is TGTGCCAGCAGCTTAACGTCCAGTCTCTACAATGAGCAGTTCTTC.

This chain connects TRBV19 to TRBJ2-5; 8 nucleotides line up with TRBD2. This CDR3 is built from 14 residues. V dropped 2 bases and J dropped 5; count of bases not matched to a gene: 4. In germline, CDR1 is LNHDA, CDR2 SQIVND (reference sequence). CDR3 DNA sequence: TGTGCCAGTAGTATAATAGCGGGATCGGAGACCCAGTACTTC. It encodes CASSIIAGSETQYF.

The chain employs TRBV9 and TRBJ1-1; D possibly corresponds to TRBD1 (5 bases). V was clipped by 0 bases and J by 0 bases, with 12 bases between them. The CDR3 spans 16 residues. Germline V gene data show CDR1 as SGDLS and CDR2 as YYNGEE. The CDR3 DNA reads TGTGCCAGCAGCGTAGGTTCAGGGAATTTGAACACTGAAGCTTTCTTT. Protein product: CASSVGSGNLNTEAFF.

This rearrangement joins TRBV7-9 to TRBJ2-5; the match to TRBD2 covers 7 bases. J lost 2 bases, V lost 0 bases, and 0 bases had no gene match. The CDR3 is made up of 14 amino acids. CDR1 and CDR2 (germline): SEHNR, FQNEAQ (reference sequence). This CDR3 reads CASSLAGGQETQYF. In DNA form, the CDR3 reads TGTGCCAGCAGCTTAGCGGGGGGGCAAGAGACCCAGTACTTC. Full variable domain (rest looked up from reference TRBV7-9 and TRBJ2-5): DTGVSQNPRHKITKRGQNVTFRCDPISEHNRLYWYRQTLGQGPEFLTYFQNEAQLEKSRLLSDRFSAERPKGSFSTLEIQRTEQGDSAMYLCASSLAGGQETQYFGPGTRLLVL.

The rearrangement links TRBV18 to TRBJ2-3; 8 bases line up with TRBD2. The germline gives CDR1 KGHSH, CDR2 LQKENI. CDR3 length: 17 amino acids. V shed 1 base, J shed 2 bases, and the junction held 8 bases outside the gene matches. The DNA for the CDR3 is TGTGCCAGCTCACCACTCCCCCTAGCGGGCCTCACAGATACGCAGTATTTT. It translates to CASSPLPLAGLTDTQYF.